One and the same sample provided the 3 T cell receptor beta chains below, sequenced in a study of metastatic and nonmetastatic thyroid tumors. Each patient went into thyroid surgery without having received any treatment. TCRdb reanalyzed the PCR reads via MiXCR. Of 40,000 or so clones in the sample, approximately 13% were seen once. The sample was blood. The receptors originated from a female donor with papillary thyroid cancer or a benign thyroid nodule (not recorded which). Some clones in this sample may be carry-over from other donors' samples.

At least ten counts were recorded for this clone. The chain combines TRBV9 with TRBJ2-7, with a weak D call TRBD2 (5 bases). This CDR3 has 13 amino acids. V was shortened by 0 bases and J by 7 bases, with 11 bases between the two germline ends. Germline V gene data show CDR1 as SGDLS and CDR2 as YYNGEE. The DNA for the CDR3 is TGTGCCAGCAGCGTAGGCACCCCGGGAGAGCAGTACTTC. The encoded protein is CASSVGTPGEQYF.

Ten or more counts support this clone. V gene TRBV12-3 or TRBV12-4 combines with J gene TRBJ1-1; 7 nucleotides agree with TRBD1. The CDR3 has 14 amino acids. J gave up 1 base and V 5 bases, and 4 bases lay outside the gene matches. The CDR3 region has the DNA TGTGCCAGCAGTAAGGGACAGCGGAACACTGAAGCTTTCTTT. It translates to CASSKGQRNTEAFF.

This clone occurred many times. This chain links TRBV19 with TRBJ2-1; possibly TRBD1 for D (5 bases). Per the germline V gene, CDR1 is LNHDA and CDR2 is SQIVND (reference sequence). V lost 5 bases and J lost 5, with 10 bases in between. The CDR3 loop spans 13 amino acids. For the CDR3, the DNA is TGTGCCAGTAGTGACAGCGTTAACAATGAGCAGTTCTTC. It encodes CASSDSVNNEQFF.